The rows below give T cell receptor beta chains drawn from one sample of a study of PD-1 blockade in mismatch repair-deficient tumors. Sequencing used immunoSEQ multiplex PCR; TCRdb keeps in-frame clones, though not all of them. This sample has some 97,000 clones; 82% occur once, and the top ten carry roughly 6.3%. The sample consisted of peripheral blood, taken about eight months after starting pembrolizumab. The source of these receptors is an adult with mismatch repair-deficient cancer. The CDR3 runs from the conserved cysteine through the conserved F or W. A D gene is named only where the DNA matches it firmly. Where a row states a size, it is once, few, many or the class of an expanded clone; other rows omit it.

V gene	D gene	clone size	J gene	CDR3 protein	CDR3 DNA
TRBV14	TRBD2	.	TRBJ2-7	CASSQGRESFNEQYF	TGTGCCAGCAGCCAAGGGCGGGAGTCTTTCAACGAGCAGTACTTC
TRBV2	TRBD1	many	TRBJ1-3	CASSQQGAGGNTIYF	TGTGCCAGCAGCCAACAGGGGGCCGGTGGAAACACCATATATTTT
TRBV19	.	.	TRBJ2-5	CASSIAVVQETQYF	TGTGCCAGTAGTATAGCGGTCGTACAAGAGACCCAGTACTTC
TRBV18	.	.	TRBJ2-1	CASSPPDREYNEQFF	TGTGCCAGCTCACCACCGGACCGGGAATACAATGAGCAGTTCTTC
TRBV6-5	.	.	TRBJ2-7	CASSRTDTYEQYF	TGTGCCAGCAGCCGGACAGACACCTACGAGCAGTACTTC
TRBV7-3	.	many	TRBJ2-7	CASSLVSGAGEQYF	TGTGCCAGCAGCTTAGTTTCTGGGGCGGGCGAGCAGTACTTC
TRBV7-9	.	.	TRBJ2-1	CASSHSGTDNEQFF	TGTGCCAGCAGCCATTCCGGGACGGACAATGAGCAGTTCTTC
TRBV30	.	.	TRBJ1-2	CASTGPAAANYGYTF	TGTGCCAGCACGGGACCTGCCGCTGCAAACTATGGCTACACCTTC
TRBV30	.	.	TRBJ1-1	CAWSVQGNTEAFF	TGTGCCTGGAGTGTACAGGGAAACACTGAAGCTTTCTTT
TRBV21-1	.	few	TRBJ2-3	CASSLIGQGGSADTQYF	TGTGCCAGCAGCTTAATCGGACAGGGTGGGTCGGCTGATACGCAGTATTTT
TRBV11-3	TRBD2	.	TRBJ2-7	CASSRTSGTHYEQYF	TGTGCCAGCAGCCGGACTAGCGGGACTCACTACGAGCAGTACTTC
TRBV6-5	.	once	TRBJ1-2	CASSYGQGIKDYGYTF	TGTGCCAGCAGTTACGGTCAGGGGATTAAGGACTATGGCTACACCTTC
TRBV10-2	TRBD1	.	TRBJ2-7	CASSDRQGISYEQYF	TGCGCCAGCAGTGACCGACAGGGTATCTCCTACGAGCAGTACTTC
TRBV6-1	.	.	TRBJ1-1	CASSETSLMNTEAFF	TGTGCCAGCAGTGAAACATCGTTAATGAACACTGAAGCTTTCTTT
TRBV5-1	.	.	TRBJ1-2	CASSYTGTDYGYTF	TGCGCCAGCAGCTATACCGGGACGGACTATGGCTACACCTTC
TRBV6-1	.	.	TRBJ2-7	CASSEQYEQYF	TGTGCCAGCAGCGAACAGTACGAGCAGTACTTC
TRBV18	.	once	TRBJ1-5	CASSSDTYGNQPQHF	TGTGCCAGCTCATCCGACACCTATGGCAATCAGCCCCAGCATTTT
TRBV11-3	.	.	TRBJ2-7	CASSPLRRGASSYEQYF	TGTGCCAGCAGCCCCTTGAGAAGGGGCGCTAGCTCCTACGAGCAGTACTTC
TRBV5-4	.	.	TRBJ1-5	CASSLDLNQPQHF	TGTGCCAGCAGCTTGGATCTCAACCAGCCCCAGCATTTT
TRBV6-4	TRBD2	.	TRBJ2-1	CASSPRLAGDNEQFF	TGTGCCAGCAGTCCGCGACTAGCGGGAGACAATGAGCAGTTCTTC
TRBV19	TRBD2	.	TRBJ2-7	CASSIPGTSSEQYF	TGTGCCAGTAGTATTCCCGGGACTAGTAGCGAGCAGTACTTC
TRBV5-1	TRBD1	once	TRBJ1-2	CASSLGTGSYYGYTF	TGCGCCAGCAGCTTAGGGACAGGGTCCTACTATGGCTACACCTTC
TRBV5-8	.	.	TRBJ1-5	CASSFGTVGNQPQHF	TGTGCCAGCAGCTTTGGAACAGTAGGCAATCAGCCCCAGCATTTT
TRBV7-8	.	few	TRBJ2-1	CASSLAGEYNEQFF	TGTGCCAGCAGCTTAGCGGGTGAGTACAATGAGCAGTTCTTC
TRBV6-5	.	.	TRBJ2-7	CASSYSKGNEQYF	TGTGCCAGCAGTTACTCGAAAGGAAACGAGCAGTACTTC
TRBV9	.	.	TRBJ1-3	CASSSNQAGGNTIYF	TGTGCCAGCAGCTCAAACCAAGCGGGTGGAAACACCATATATTTT
TRBV5-1	.	.	TRBJ2-1	CASSLVGQPYNEQFF	TGCGCCAGCAGCTTGGTTGGACAGCCCTACAATGAGCAGTTCTTC
TRBV19	TRBD2	.	TRBJ2-6	CASSITGLAGGGSGANVLTF	TGTGCCAGTAGTATAACGGGACTAGCGGGTGGCGGCTCTGGGGCCAACGTCCTGACTTTC
TRBV19	.	.	TRBJ2-7	CASSIILLTAQTREQYF	TGTGCCAGTAGTATTATACTACTGACAGCCCAGACTCGTGAGCAGTACTTC
TRBV20-1	.	.	TRBJ1-3	CSAISGNTIYF	TGCAGTGCCATATCTGGAAACACCATATATTTT
TRBV6-5	TRBD1	few	TRBJ1-5	CASRRGQGQWEPQHF	TGTGCCAGCAGACGGGGACAGGGGCAATGGGAGCCCCAGCATTTT
TRBV5-4	TRBD1	.	TRBJ2-7	CASSRQSLTGTEQYF	TGTGCCAGCAGCCGGCAGAGTTTGACAGGGACCGAGCAGTACTTC
TRBV5-4	TRBD2	.	TRBJ2-3	CASSLGLAGKSTDTQYF	TGTGCCAGCAGCTTGGGACTAGCGGGGAAAAGCACAGATACGCAGTATTTT
TRBV27	.	.	TRBJ2-5	CASSLWPERETQYF	TGTGCCAGCAGTTTATGGCCTGAGAGAGAGACCCAGTACTTC
TRBV27	.	.	TRBJ1-1	CASSFWGGGTEAFF	TGTGCCAGCAGTTTTTGGGGGGGTGGCACTGAAGCTTTCTTT
TRBV5-8	.	.	TRBJ2-2	CASSSGVVLSGELFF	TGTGCCAGCAGCTCGGGGGTGGTGCTGTCGGGGGAGCTGTTTTTT
TRBV16	.	.	TRBJ2-4	CASSQGGIAKNIQYF	TGTGCCAGCAGCCAGGGAGGAATAGCCAAAAACATTCAGTACTTC
TRBV7-3	.	.	TRBJ2-1	CASSLSSSYNEQFF	TGTGCCAGCAGCCTCTCCAGCTCCTACAATGAGCAGTTCTTC
TRBV11-2	TRBD2	.	TRBJ2-5	CASSPNILAGSAQETQYF	TGTGCCAGCAGCCCCAATATTCTAGCGGGGTCTGCACAAGAGACCCAGTACTTC
TRBV29-1	.	.	TRBJ2-3	CSVEDLGTRVVSGPDTQYF	TGCAGCGTTGAAGATCTAGGGACGCGGGTGGTCTCTGGGCCAGATACGCAGTATTTT
TRBV18	.	.	TRBJ1-1	CASSFAIAGPNTEAFF	TGTGCCAGCTCTTTTGCCATTGCGGGCCCGAACACTGAAGCTTTCTTT
TRBV6-1	.	.	TRBJ1-1	CASSDWGRINTEAFF	TGTGCCAGCAGTGATTGGGGCAGGATTAACACTGAAGCTTTCTTT
TRBV19	.	.	TRBJ2-5	CASSSHSRGNFYF	TGTGCCAGTAGTAGCCACTCTCGCGGGAACTTCTACTTC
TRBV5-4	.	.	TRBJ2-3	CASSLSTDTQYF	TGTGCCAGCAGCTTGAGCACAGATACGCAGTATTTT
TRBV5-1	.	few	TRBJ2-3	CASSLDGSPSTDTQYF	TGCGCCAGCAGCTTGGATGGGAGCCCTAGCACAGATACGCAGTATTTT
TRBV7-9	TRBD2	.	TRBJ2-7	CASSGSGASYEQYF	TGTGCCAGCAGCGGGAGCGGGGCTTCCTACGAGCAGTACTTC
TRBV6-1	.	.	TRBJ1-5	CASSIQEPQHF	TGTGCCAGCAGTATACAGGAGCCCCAGCATTTT
TRBV19	.	.	TRBJ1-1	CASSIAAENTEAFF	TGTGCCAGTAGTATAGCTGCGGAGAACACTGAAGCTTTCTTT
TRBV4-1	TRBD1	.	TRBJ1-5	CASSQVTGGDSNQPQHF	TGCGCCAGCAGCCAGGTAACAGGGGGGGATAGCAATCAGCCCCAGCATTTT
TRBV5-1	.	.	TRBJ1-5	CASSLGPGGNQPQHF	TGCGCCAGCAGCTTGGGACCGGGTGGCAATCAGCCCCAGCATTTT